The 28 T cell receptor beta chains reported below all come from one sample, sequenced in a study of beta chain features in type 1 diabetes. Expressed TCRB transcripts were sequenced because the entire RNA isolate underwent reverse transcription. Profiling relied on immunoSEQ multiplex PCR, and the TCRdb table lists in-frame clones only, not all of them. Found here are hundreds of thousands of clones, around an eighth of them singletons; the top ten hold about 0.03%. Material for sequencing was naive CD4+ T cells from blood. These receptors all stem from a woman in her thirties or forties in good health.

This clone has a handful of counts. V usage is TRBV7-2 and J usage is TRBJ1-2, with unresolved D. Trimming took off 2 bases at V and 8 bases at J, with 15 bases between the two ends. This CDR3 has 14 amino acids. In germline, CDR1 is SGHTA, CDR2 FQGNSA. CDR3 region: CASSLTFEGSGYTF. The CDR3 DNA reads as TGTGCCAGCAGCTTAACTTTCGAGGGTTCGGGCTACACCTTC.

This clone was counted only a few times. The chain joins TRBV9 to TRBJ1-1, with D possibly TRBD1 on 6 matching bases. The CDR3 is made up of 14 amino acids. V shed 0 bases and J shed 5 bases, with 11 bases lying between them. Germline V lookup: CDR1 SGDLS, CDR2 YYNGEE. The DNA for the CDR3 is TGTGCCAGCAGCGTAGAACAGGGATATACTGAAGCTTTCTTT. It translates to CASSVEQGYTEAFF. Drawing the rest from reference TRBV9 and TRBJ1-1, the complete variable domain is DSGVTQTPKHLITATGQRVTLRCSPRSGDLSVYWYQQSLDQGLQFLIQYYNGEERAKGNILERFSAQQFPDLHSELNLSSLELGDSALYFCASSVEQGYTEAFFGQGTRLTVV.

The J gene is TRBJ2-7, the V gene TRBV7-9, with D maybe TRBD1 (5 bases). The ends were cut back, 1 base at V and 2 bases at J, with 12 bases in the middle. CDR1 and CDR2 from the germline V gene are SEHNR and FQNEAQ (reference sequence). The CDR3 is 15 amino acids. Here the CDR3 reads CASSLGAGNPYEQYF. CDR3 DNA: TGTGCCAGCAGCTTAGGGGCAGGGAATCCCTACGAGCAGTACTTC.

The chain has TRBV28 and TRBJ2-5; TRBD1 aligns across 8 bases. The V segment lost 6 bases and the J segment 1 base; nucleotides outside the gene matches: 7. Germline CDR1 MDHEN, CDR2 SYDVKM. This CDR3 contains 15 residues. CDR3 protein: CASSDRDRSQETQYF. The CDR3 DNA follows: TGTGCCAGCAGCGACCGGGACAGGTCCCAAGAGACCCAGTACTTC.

This clone was detected only a few times. V and J are TRBV14 and TRBJ2-7; D uncertain. This CDR3 spans 13 amino acids. CDR1 and CDR2 (germline): SGHDN, FVKESK. The V end was cut by 1 base, the J end by 2 bases, with 6 bases between. For the CDR3, the DNA is TGTGCCAGCAGCCAAGTGCGGCCCTACGAGCAGTACTTC. Encoded protein: CASSQVRPYEQYF.

J is TRBJ1-4 and V is TRBV10-3; no clear D gene. The CDR3 has 15 residues. V was trimmed by 0 bases and J by 7 bases, leaving 12 bases between them. Per the germline V gene, CDR1 is ENHRY and CDR2 is SYGVKD. Here the CDR3 DNA reads TGTGCCATCAGTGAGTCGGTACTCCGGGGTGAAAAACTGTTTTTT. This gives the protein CAISESVLRGEKLFF.

This chain joins TRBV4-3 and TRBJ1-6; a possible D gene is TRBD1 (6 bases). Trimming shortened V by 3 bases and J by 10 bases, and 7 bases separated the two germline ends. Per germline, CDR1 LGHNA and CDR2 YSLEER. This CDR3 has 12 amino acids. In nucleotides, the CDR3 is TGCGCCAGCAGCCAGGGACAATCACCCCTCCACTTT. This encodes CASSQGQSPLHF.

The sample holds a few counts of this clone. The rearrangement joins TRBV7-2 to TRBJ2-2, with a tentative D call TRBD2 (5 bases). This CDR3 spans 16 amino acids. The V and J ends lost 2 bases and 3 bases respectively, with 13 bases between them. In germline, CDR1 is SGHTA, CDR2 FQGNSA. CDR3 in amino acids: CASSLSRLTHTGELFF. The CDR3 region has the DNA TGTGCCAGCAGCTTATCGCGACTAACCCACACCGGGGAGCTGTTTTTT.

The chain links TRBV27 to TRBJ1-2; no clear D gene. The length of the CDR3 is 14 residues. CDR1 MNHEY and CDR2 SMNVEV come from the germline V gene (reference sequence). V was cut by 4 bases and J by 4 bases, with 13 bases left in between. The CDR3 bases are TGTGCCAGCAGTTCACCGGGAAGAGGCTATGGCTACACCTTC. It translates to CASSSPGRGYGYTF.

This clone has only a few counts. This sample includes further DNA sequences coding for the same CDR3. The rearrangement uses TRBV5-1 and TRBJ1-4, with 8 bases matching TRBD1. The CDR3 extends over 14 amino acids. The germline V gene encodes CDR1 SGHRS and CDR2 YFSETQ. J was trimmed by 3 bases and V by 4 bases; bases with no gene match: 2. The DNA of the CDR3 is TGCGCCAGCAGCCTGGGACAGGCTAATGAAAAACTGTTTTTT. Translated, it gives CASSLGQANEKLFF.

This clone was seen a handful of times. The J gene is TRBJ2-4, the V gene TRBV5-6, with a tentative D call TRBD2 (5 bases). The CDR3 totals 16 residues. Germline assignment: CDR1 SGHDT and CDR2 YYEEEE. V dropped 1 base and J dropped 0 bases, with 11 bases sitting between them. CDR3 bases: TGTGCCAGCAGCTTGAAGGTAGGACTAGCCAAAAACATTCAGTACTTC. It translates to CASSLKVGLAKNIQYF. The whole variable domain, filled in from reference TRBV5-6 and TRBJ2-4, reads DAGVTQSPTHLIKTRGQQVTLRCSPKSGHDTVSWYQQALGQGPQFIFQYYEEEERQRGNFPDRFSGHQFPNYSSELNVNALLLGDSALYLCASSLKVGLAKNIQYFGAGTRLSVL.

This clone was seen more than once but under ten times. The chain employs TRBV7-9 and TRBJ1-2; a possible D gene is TRBD1 (5 bases). The CDR3 contains 13 residues. Trimming removed 5 bases from V and 6 bases from J, with 13 bases in between. Germline loops: CDR1 SEHNR, CDR2 FQNEAQ (reference sequence). Here the CDR3 reads CASSLMGGDGYTF. Written as DNA, the CDR3 is TGTGCCAGCAGCCTCATGGGAGGGGATGGCTACACCTTC.

The chain has TRBV7-6 and TRBJ2-2, with D maybe TRBD2 (5 bases). The CDR3 is 17 amino acids. Germline-derived CDR1 and CDR2 are SGHVS and FNYEAQ. Trimming pared 0 bases from V and 4 bases from J, leaving 15 bases between. Written as DNA, the CDR3 is TGTGCCAGCAGCTTAGCGAGGGCAGGCTGGGCCACCGGGGAGCTGTTTTTT. This gives the protein CASSLARAGWATGELFF.

This clone appeared a single time. The chain couples TRBV6-5 to TRBJ1-5; 9 nucleotides align to TRBD1. The V segment lost 8 bases and the J segment 5 bases; nucleotides outside the gene matches: 4. Germline CDR1 is MNHEY and CDR2 is SVGAGI. The length of the CDR3 is 13 residues. CDR3 region: CASRTGDHQPQHF. For the CDR3, the DNA is TGTGCCAGCCGGACAGGGGACCATCAGCCCCAGCATTTT.

This chain connects TRBV7-9 to TRBJ2-5, with 10 bases fitting TRBD1. Germline loops: CDR1 SEHNR, CDR2 FQNEAQ (reference sequence). CDR3 length: 16 amino acids. The junction had 7 bases not matched to a gene; V was cut back by 1 base and J by 5 bases. The CDR3 region has the DNA TGTGCCAGCAGCTTAGGAGGGGACAGGGGACGGGAGACCCAGTACTTC. Encoded protein: CASSLGGDRGRETQYF.

This clone turned up a few times. The gene calls are TRBV5-1 and TRBJ1-3; tentatively, D is TRBD1 (6 bases). Germline loops: CDR1 SGHRS, CDR2 YFSETQ. There are 15 residues in the CDR3. V was trimmed by 0 bases and J by 2 bases, leaving 9 bases between them. CDR3: CASSLVSGAGNTIYF. Written as DNA, the CDR3 is TGCGCCAGCAGCTTGGTCTCAGGGGCTGGAAACACCATATATTTT. Full variable domain (remainder filled in from reference TRBV5-1 and TRBJ1-3): KAGVTQTPRYLIKTRGQQVTLSCSPISGHRSVSWYQQTPGQGLQFLFEYFSETQRNKGNFPGRFSGRQFSNSRSEMNVSTLELGDSALYLCASSLVSGAGNTIYFGEGSWLTVV.

This clone was counted at least ten times. The CDR3, as DNA: TGTGCCAGCATATTCTTGGGGAGCTCCTACAATGAGCAGTTCTTC. Protein sequence: CASIFLGSSYNEQFF. The chain recombines TRBV14 with TRBJ2-1, with a possible D match to TRBD2 (5 bases). The CDR3 is 15 amino acids. Germline V gene data show CDR1 as SGHDN and CDR2 as FVKESK. V dropped 7 bases and J dropped 0 bases, with 13 bases sitting between them.

This rearrangement joins TRBV9 to TRBJ2-7, with TRBD2 identical over 15 bases. The CDR3 is 19 amino acids. V shed 2 bases and J 0 bases; nucleotides not matched to a gene: 9. CDR1 is SGDLS and CDR2 is YYNGEE in the germline V gene. The CDR3 DNA reads TGTGCCAGCAGCGTTGGGACCGGGACTAGCGGGGGGCTCTCCTACGAGCAGTACTTC. Encoded protein: CASSVGTGTSGGLSYEQYF.

The chain joins TRBV5-4 to TRBJ2-7; weak D call: TRBD1 (5 bases). V was pared by 5 bases and J by 5 bases, with 14 bases between. Germline lookup yields CDR1 SGHNT and CDR2 YYREEE (reference sequence). The CDR3 is 13 residues long. The CDR3 here is CASRLRVWDEQYF. The CDR3 bases are TGTGCCAGCAGGCTCAGGGTTTGGGACGAGCAGTACTTC.

This clone is a singleton in its sample. V gene TRBV7-2 combines with J gene TRBJ2-5, with D unresolved. The CDR3 sequence is 14 residues long. CDR1 and CDR2 from the germline V gene are SGHTA and FQGNSA. V lost 1 base to trimming and J lost 11 bases, with 17 bases between them. The DNA of the CDR3 is TGTGCCAGCAGCTTAGATCGGCTCCTTTTGGAGCAGTACTTC. It codes for CASSLDRLLLEQYF.

This clone occurred a few times. The V and J genes are TRBV18 and TRBJ1-4; D gene unclear. V dropped 0 bases and J dropped 13 bases, with 12 bases sitting between them. The germline CDR1 and CDR2 sequences are KGHSH and LQKENI. The CDR3 has 13 amino acids. In DNA form, the CDR3 reads TGTGCCAGCTCACCACCTTCCCGGGATGTACTGTTTTTT. This gives the protein CASSPPSRDVLFF.

This clone was seen only a few times. The chain has TRBV19 and TRBJ2-5; D possibly corresponds to TRBD1 (6 bases). CDR3 size: 17 residues. Trimming left V 5 bases short and J 2 bases short, with 21 bases between. CDR1 is LNHDA and CDR2 is SQIVND in the germline V gene (reference sequence). CDR3 residues: CASSATPQGATQETQYF. DNA of the CDR3: TGTGCCAGTAGTGCGACGCCACAGGGTGCAACGCAAGAGACCCAGTACTTC.

Only a few counts were recorded for this clone. The V and J genes are TRBV7-2 and TRBJ1-6, with 9 nucleotides matching TRBD1. The V gene's germline CDR1 is SGHTA and CDR2 FQGNSA. This CDR3 region has 19 residues. With V trimmed by 3 bases and J by 0 bases, 9 bases remained unmatched. The CDR3 reads CASSFGQGLIGSYNSPLHF. CDR3 nucleotide sequence: TGTGCCAGCAGCTTTGGACAGGGGCTTATAGGCTCCTATAATTCACCCCTCCACTTT.

The rearrangement uses TRBV29-1 and TRBJ2-7; no firm D call. The germline CDR1 and CDR2 sequences are SQVTM and ANQGSEA. The CDR3 is 12 amino acids. Trimming removed 2 bases at V and 3 bases at J, with 8 bases between. The CDR3 is CSVEQSNYEQYF. CDR3 bases: TGCAGCGTTGAACAATCAAACTACGAGCAGTACTTC.

This clone came up a few times. The chain recombines TRBV7-6 with TRBJ2-3; 12 bases are shared with TRBD2. CDR1 SGHVS and CDR2 FNYEAQ come from the germline V gene. V dropped 2 bases and J dropped 1; count of bases not matched to a gene: 1. The CDR3 length is 16 residues. The CDR3 sequence is CASSLRLAGGTDTQYF. CDR3 nucleotide sequence: TGTGCCAGCAGCTTAAGACTAGCGGGGGGCACAGATACGCAGTATTTT.

The rearrangement links TRBV5-1 to TRBJ2-5; 11 nucleotides line up with TRBD2. With 0 bases clipped from V and 3 bases from J, the junction kept 1 base outside the gene matches. This CDR3 is 15 amino acids long. Germline values: CDR1 SGHRS, CDR2 YFSETQ. The CDR3 nucleotides read TGCGCCAGCAGCTTGGGGGGACTAGCGGAAGAGACCCAGTACTTC. Protein: CASSLGGLAEETQYF.

The sample holds a few counts of this clone. The genes are TRBV7-2 and TRBJ2-7, with TRBD1 identical over 11 bases. This CDR3 contains 15 residues. Germline CDR1 SGHTA, CDR2 FQGNSA. Losses at the gene ends were 5 bases for V and 9 bases for J; bases not matched to a gene: 12. The CDR3 sequence: CASSGGTGGISRQYF. The CDR3 DNA follows: TGTGCCAGCAGCGGTGGGACAGGGGGAATTTCGAGGCAGTACTTC.

This clone was seen a handful of times. The chain recombines TRBV6-5 with TRBJ1-4; no firm D call. The germline CDR1 and CDR2 sequences are MNHEY and SVGAGI. CDR3 length: 15 amino acids. V was clipped by 0 bases and J by 5 bases, with 10 bases between them. The CDR3 reads CASSYSRVRNEKLFF. CDR3 DNA: TGTGCCAGCAGTTACTCCCGGGTTCGGAATGAAAAACTGTTTTTT.